The rows below give T cell receptor beta chains drawn from one sample of a study of CD8+CD57+ T cells in acquired aplastic anemia. TCRdb ran MiXCR on the reads and lists one entry per CDR3 protein. The table lists 150,000 to 200,000 distinct CDR3 sequences, about three fifths of them singletons. What was sequenced was sorted CD4+, CD8+, or CD8+CD57+ T cells (not recorded which) from PBMCs. The receptors come from a human donor in good health. CDR3s include the opening cysteine and the closing phenylalanine or tryptophan. Fields, in order: J gene, D gene, V gene, clone size, CDR3 protein, CDR3 DNA. D genes are given only for firm matches. Size tells how often a clone was seen (once, few, many) or the class of an expanded clone, and some rows leave it out.

>TRBJ2-7|TRBD2|TRBV7-9|NA
CASTSRTSAYEQYF
TGTGCCAGCACCTCGCGGACTAGCGCCTACGAGCAGTACTTC
>TRBJ1-5|NA|TRBV20-1|few
CSASLGEYQPQHF
TGCAGTGCTAGTTTGGGGGAGTATCAGCCCCAGCATTTT
>TRBJ2-7|NA|TRBV7-8|once
CASSLVTLEQYF
TGTGCCAGCAGCTTAGTAACCCTCGAGCAGTACTTC
>TRBJ2-1|NA|TRBV10-3|NA
CAISRESWGQYNEQFF
TGTGCCATCAGCCGAGAAAGCTGGGGGCAGTACAATGAGCAGTTCTTC
>TRBJ1-5|TRBD1|TRBV10-3|NA
CAISEPGIRTGQQPQHF
TGTGCCATCAGTGAGCCAGGGATCCGGACAGGACAGCAGCCCCAGCATTTT
>TRBJ2-5|NA|TRBV10-3|NA
CAISARGAQETQYF
TGTGCCATCAGCGCCCGGGGGGCCCAAGAGACCCAGTACTTC
>TRBJ2-5|NA|TRBV7-8|few
CASSLGQIQETQYF
TGTGCCAGCAGCTTGGGCCAGATCCAAGAGACCCAGTACTTC
>TRBJ2-7|TRBD2|TRBV20-1|few
CSARDRRGGREQYF
TGCAGTGCTAGGGATAGGCGGGGGGGGCGCGAGCAGTACTTC
>TRBJ1-1|NA|TRBV7-6|NA
CASSSGGGTEAFF
TGTGCCAGCAGCTCCGGAGGGGGAACTGAAGCTTTCTTT
>TRBJ2-1|NA|TRBV19|NA
CASSNDPSRPTYNEQFF
TGTGCCAGTAGTAACGATCCCAGCCGTCCGACCTACAATGAGCAGTTCTTC
>TRBJ2-7|NA|TRBV6-1|few
CASKGSQDEQYF
TGTGCCAGCAAGGGGAGCCAGGACGAGCAGTACTTC
>TRBJ2-7|TRBD1|TRBV7-8|NA
CASSLGPRTGAYEQYF
TGTGCCAGCAGCTTAGGGCCCCGGACAGGGGCCTACGAGCAGTACTTC
>TRBJ2-3|NA|TRBV20-1|NA
CSARDMAGWDVDTQYF
TGCAGTGCTAGAGATATGGCGGGGTGGGACGTAGATACGCAGTATTTT
>TRBJ2-7|TRBD1|TRBV7-9|many
CASSLGTGAYEQYF
TGTGCCAGCAGCTTAGGGACAGGGGCCTACGAGCAGTACTTC
>TRBJ2-3|NA|TRBV9|NA
CASSVDGDYTDTQYF
TGTGCCAGCAGCGTAGACGGGGATTACACAGATACGCAGTATTTT
>TRBJ1-2|NA|TRBV29-1|NA
CSVGAGLGYTF
TGCAGCGTAGGGGCCGGTCTCGGCTACACCTTC
>TRBJ1-2|NA|TRBV5-6|NA
CASSLSGDWYTF
TGTGCCAGCAGCTTGTCGGGGGACTGGTACACCTTC
>TRBJ2-7|TRBD1|TRBV20-1|once
CSAGETGSYEQYF
TGCAGTGCTGGGGAGACAGGGAGCTACGAGCAGTACTTC
>TRBJ1-4|NA|TRBV2|NA
CASSTDIATNEKLFF
TGTGCCAGCAGTACGGACATCGCAACTAATGAAAAACTGTTTTTT
>TRBJ2-5|TRBD1|TRBV6-4|NA
CASTTGSQYF
TGTGCCAGTACGACAGGGTCCCAGTACTTC
>TRBJ2-1|NA|TRBV2|NA
CASSESTVSYNEQFF
TGTGCCAGCAGTGAGTCGACTGTCTCCTACAATGAGCAGTTCTTC
>TRBJ2-5|NA|TRBV5-1|NA
CASSRNPRDQETQYF
TGCGCCAGCAGCCGAAACCCTCGGGACCAAGAGACCCAGTACTTC
>TRBJ2-1|NA|TRBV7-6|NA
CASSPPGYNEQFF
TGTGCCAGCAGCCCTCCGGGATACAATGAGCAGTTCTTC
>TRBJ1-4|NA|TRBV2|NA
CASGGTSGEKLFF
TGTGCCAGCGGCGGGACATCGGGTGAAAAACTGTTTTTT
>TRBJ1-4|NA|TRBV2|once
CASLLGGEKLFF
TGTGCCAGTCTACTAGGGGGAGAAAAACTGTTTTTT
>TRBJ1-6|TRBD1|TRBV7-2|NA
CASSLGDSRNSPLHF
TGTGCCAGCAGCTTGGGGGACAGTCGGAATTCACCCCTCCACTTT
>TRBJ1-2|NA|TRBV7-8|NA
CASSSRTANYGYTF
TGTGCCAGCAGCTCGAGGACAGCCAACTATGGCTACACCTTC
>TRBJ2-7|NA|TRBV10-3|few
CATVLGDHYYEQYF
TGTGCCACCGTTCTCGGGGATCACTACTACGAGCAGTACTTC
>TRBJ2-7|NA|TRBV7-2|NA
CASSQVRPHRTGLHEQYF
TGTGCCAGCAGCCAAGTACGACCCCACCGTACAGGGCTACACGAGCAGTACTTC
>TRBJ1-5|TRBD1|TRBV20-1|NA
CSAVTGMDQPQHF
TGCAGTGCCGTGACAGGGATGGATCAGCCCCAGCATTTT
>TRBJ1-1|NA|TRBV7-2|NA
CASSLPPREAFF
TGTGCCAGCAGCTTACCCCCCCGGGAAGCTTTCTTT
>TRBJ1-1|TRBD1|TRBV19|many
CASSRQGARAEAFF
TGTGCCAGTAGTAGACAGGGGGCGAGGGCTGAAGCTTTCTTT
>TRBJ2-2|NA|TRBV7-2|NA
CASSLAGGTVTGELFF
TGTGCCAGCAGCTTAGCGGGCGGGACCGTCACCGGGGAGCTGTTTTTT
>TRBJ1-6|NA|TRBV25-1|few
CASSESDSPNSPLHF
TGTGCCAGCAGTGAATCCGACAGCCCCAATTCACCCCTCCACTTT
>TRBJ2-1|TRBD1|TRBV2|NA
CASRSGGIYNEQFF
TGTGCCAGCCGCTCAGGGGGCATCTACAATGAGCAGTTCTTC
>TRBJ2-5|NA|TRBV29-1|once
CSVAGAAGLETQYF
TGCAGCGTTGCTGGGGCCGCGGGATTAGAGACCCAGTACTTC
>TRBJ2-7|TRBD1|TRBV25-1|NA
CASGRTGMYYEQYF
TGTGCCAGCGGAAGGACAGGGATGTACTACGAGCAGTACTTC
>TRBJ2-5|TRBD1|TRBV7-6|NA
CASSRGQGGQETQYF
TGTGCCAGCAGCAGGGGACAGGGAGGGCAAGAGACCCAGTACTTC
>TRBJ2-5|NA|TRBV19|many
CASSGWDRGETQYF
TGTGCCAGTAGTGGATGGGACCGAGGGGAGACCCAGTACTTC
>TRBJ1-4|TRBD1|TRBV7-8|few
CASSEQGAREKLFF
TGTGCCAGCAGCGAACAGGGGGCGAGGGAAAAACTGTTTTTT
>TRBJ2-7|TRBD1|TRBV20-1|NA
CSARNPQGVLYEQYF
TGCAGTGCGCGAAACCCACAGGGGGTCCTGTACGAGCAGTACTTC
>TRBJ1-1|NA|TRBV25-1|NA
CASSEASEAFF
TGTGCCAGCAGTGAGGCGTCCGAAGCTTTCTTT
>TRBJ1-5|NA|TRBV7-2|few
CASSLDSEGGAQHF
TGTGCCAGCAGCTTGGACTCCGAGGGTGGGGCCCAGCATTTT
>TRBJ1-6|NA|TRBV20-1|NA
CSAQGPVDSPLHF
TGCAGTGCGCAGGGGCCGGTGGATTCACCCCTCCACTTT
>TRBJ2-4|NA|TRBV28|NA
CASSWAESPKNIQYF
TGTGCCAGCAGTTGGGCGGAGAGCCCCAAAAACATTCAGTACTTC
>TRBJ2-2|NA|TRBV7-9|few
CASSPDGRVTGELFF
TGTGCCAGCAGCCCCGACGGGAGAGTGACCGGGGAGCTGTTTTTT
>TRBJ2-2|TRBD2|TRBV7-9|NA
CASSQRAGGDTGELFF
TGTGCCAGCAGCCAAAGAGCGGGAGGGGACACCGGGGAGCTGTTTTTT
>TRBJ2-1|TRBD2|TRBV11-2|many
CASSFPSGSLYEQFF
TGTGCCAGCAGCTTCCCTAGCGGGAGTTTGTATGAGCAGTTCTTC
>TRBJ1-1|TRBD1|TRBV7-2|few
CASSLDRQGNAFF
TGTGCCAGCAGCTTAGATCGACAGGGGAATGCTTTCTTT
>TRBJ1-1|TRBD1|TRBV5-1|NA
CASRRSTGNGHTEAFF
TGCGCCAGCAGGCGGTCGACAGGGAATGGTCACACTGAAGCTTTCTTT
>TRBJ2-1|NA|TRBV5-5|NA
CASSLVGTLVNNEQFF
TGTGCCAGCAGCTTGGTAGGGACACTAGTAAACAATGAGCAGTTCTTC
>TRBJ2-3|NA|TRBV20-1|NA
CSAWVDTQYF
TGCAGTGCTTGGGTAGATACGCAGTATTTT
>TRBJ2-3|NA|TRBV7-3|NA
CASSDGTDTQYF
TGTGCCAGCAGCGACGGCACAGATACGCAGTATTTT
>TRBJ2-1|TRBD2|TRBV6-5|NA
CASSYGAGGLDEQFF
TGTGCCAGCAGTTATGGGGCGGGAGGGCTCGATGAGCAGTTCTTC